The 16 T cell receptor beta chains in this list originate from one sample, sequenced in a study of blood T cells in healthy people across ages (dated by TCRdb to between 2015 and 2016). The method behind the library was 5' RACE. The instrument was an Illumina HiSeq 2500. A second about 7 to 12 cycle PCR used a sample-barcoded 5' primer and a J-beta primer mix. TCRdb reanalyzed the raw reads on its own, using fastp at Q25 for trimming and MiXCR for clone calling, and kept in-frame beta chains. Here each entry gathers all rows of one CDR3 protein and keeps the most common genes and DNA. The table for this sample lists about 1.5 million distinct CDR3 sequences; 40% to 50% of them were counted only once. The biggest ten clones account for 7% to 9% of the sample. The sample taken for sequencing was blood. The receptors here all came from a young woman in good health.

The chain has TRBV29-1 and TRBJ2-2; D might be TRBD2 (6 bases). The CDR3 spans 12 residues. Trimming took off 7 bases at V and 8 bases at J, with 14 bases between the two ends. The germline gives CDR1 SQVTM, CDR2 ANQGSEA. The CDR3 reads CSAPGTGGELFF. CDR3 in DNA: TGCAGCGCCCCAGGGACTGGAGGGGAGCTGTTTTTT.

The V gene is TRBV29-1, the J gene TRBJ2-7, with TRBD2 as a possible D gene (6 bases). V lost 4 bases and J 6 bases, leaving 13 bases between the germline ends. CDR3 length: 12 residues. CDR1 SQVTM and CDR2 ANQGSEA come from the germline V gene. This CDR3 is CSVASAGREQYF. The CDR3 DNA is TGCAGCGTTGCCTCGGCGGGGCGCGAGCAGTACTTC.

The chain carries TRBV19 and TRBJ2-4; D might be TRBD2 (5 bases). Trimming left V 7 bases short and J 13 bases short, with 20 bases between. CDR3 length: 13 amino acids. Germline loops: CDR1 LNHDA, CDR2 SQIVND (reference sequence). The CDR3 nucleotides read TGTGCCAGTACCATCGGGAACTCCTACGCGCAGTACTTC. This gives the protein CASTIGNSYAQYF.

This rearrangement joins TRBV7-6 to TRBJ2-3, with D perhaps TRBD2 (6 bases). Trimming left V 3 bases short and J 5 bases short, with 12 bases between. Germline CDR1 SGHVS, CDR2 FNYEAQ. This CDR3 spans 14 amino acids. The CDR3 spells CASSFASAGDTQYF. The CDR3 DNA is TGTGCCAGCAGCTTTGCTAGCGCCGGAGATACGCAGTATTTT.

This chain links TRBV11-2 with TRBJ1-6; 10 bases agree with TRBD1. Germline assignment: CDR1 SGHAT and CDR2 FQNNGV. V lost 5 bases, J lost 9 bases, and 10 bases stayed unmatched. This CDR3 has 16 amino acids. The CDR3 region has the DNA TGTGCCAGCAGCCTCAGACAGGGGGCCGGGAGTTCACCCCTCCACTTT. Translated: CASSLRQGAGSSPLHF. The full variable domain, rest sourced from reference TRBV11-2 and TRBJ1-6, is EAGVAQSPRYKIIEKRQSVAFWCNPISGHATLYWYQQILGQGPKLLIQFQNNGVVDDSQLPKDRFSAERLKGVDSTLKIQPAKLEDSAVYLCASSLRQGAGSSPLHFGNGTRLTVT.

The CDR3: CASRRDRAKDTQYF. As DNA, the CDR3 is TGTGCCAGCAGGAGAGACAGGGCGAAAGATACGCAGTATTTT. The chain is built from TRBV6-1 and TRBJ2-3; 7 bases align to TRBD1. CDR1 and CDR2 (germline): MNHNS, SASEGT. The V gene end was trimmed by 6 bases and the J gene end by 5 bases; junction bases not matched to a gene: 8. This CDR3 is 14 amino acids long.

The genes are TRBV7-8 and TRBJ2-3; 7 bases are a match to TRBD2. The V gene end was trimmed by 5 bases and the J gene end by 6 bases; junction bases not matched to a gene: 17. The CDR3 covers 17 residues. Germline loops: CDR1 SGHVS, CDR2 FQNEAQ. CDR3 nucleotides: TGTGCCAGCAGCGTTAACTTCGTAGCGGGCGCACAGGATACGCAGTATTTT. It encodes CASSVNFVAGAQDTQYF.

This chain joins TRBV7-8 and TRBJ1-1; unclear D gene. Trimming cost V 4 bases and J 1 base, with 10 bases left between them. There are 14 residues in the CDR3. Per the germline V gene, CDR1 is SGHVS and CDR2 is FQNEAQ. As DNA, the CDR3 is TGTGCCAGCAGCTCCTCGGGGTCGAACACTGAAGCTTTCTTT. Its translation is CASSSSGSNTEAFF.

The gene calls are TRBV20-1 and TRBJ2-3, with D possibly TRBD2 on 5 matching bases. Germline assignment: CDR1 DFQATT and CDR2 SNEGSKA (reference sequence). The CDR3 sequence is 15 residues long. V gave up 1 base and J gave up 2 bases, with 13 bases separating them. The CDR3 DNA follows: TGCAGTGCTAGAGTTGGACGAGCGGCCACAGATACGCAGTATTTT. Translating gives CSARVGRAATDTQYF.

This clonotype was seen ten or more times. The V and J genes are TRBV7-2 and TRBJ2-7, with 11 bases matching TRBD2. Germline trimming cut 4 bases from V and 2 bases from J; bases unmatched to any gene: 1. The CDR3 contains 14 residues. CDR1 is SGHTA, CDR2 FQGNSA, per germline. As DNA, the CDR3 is TGTGCCAGCAGCTCGGGACTAGCGGCCTACGAGCAGTACTTC. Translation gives CASSSGLAAYEQYF.

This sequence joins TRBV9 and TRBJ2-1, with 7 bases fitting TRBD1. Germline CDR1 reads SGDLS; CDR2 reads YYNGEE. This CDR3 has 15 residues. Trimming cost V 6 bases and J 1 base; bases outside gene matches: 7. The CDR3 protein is CASTDREESYNEQFF. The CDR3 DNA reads TGTGCCAGCACCGACAGGGAAGAGTCCTACAATGAGCAGTTCTTC.

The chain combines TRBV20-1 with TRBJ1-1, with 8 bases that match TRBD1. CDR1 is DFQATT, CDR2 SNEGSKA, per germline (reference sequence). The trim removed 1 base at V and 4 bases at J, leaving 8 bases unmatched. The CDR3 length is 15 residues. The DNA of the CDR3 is TGCAGTGCTAGAGCCCCCCAGGGGGCCGGCACTGAAGCTTTCTTT. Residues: CSARAPQGAGTEAFF.

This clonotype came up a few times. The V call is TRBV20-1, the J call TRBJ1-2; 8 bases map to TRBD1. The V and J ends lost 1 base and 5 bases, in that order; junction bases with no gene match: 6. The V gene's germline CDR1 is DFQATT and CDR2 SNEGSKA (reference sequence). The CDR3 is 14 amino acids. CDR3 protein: CSARGTGTHYGYTF. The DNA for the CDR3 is TGCAGTGCTAGAGGGACAGGGACACATTATGGCTACACCTTC.

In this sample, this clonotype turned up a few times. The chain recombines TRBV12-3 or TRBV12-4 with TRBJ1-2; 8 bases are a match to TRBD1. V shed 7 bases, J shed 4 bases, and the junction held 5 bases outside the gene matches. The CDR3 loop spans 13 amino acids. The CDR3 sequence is CASIKDRVYGYTF. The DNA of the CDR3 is TGTGCCAGCATCAAGGACAGGGTCTATGGCTACACCTTC.

CDR3 in amino acids: CASKERANEKLFF. DNA for the CDR3: TGTGCCTCCAAGGAGAGGGCTAATGAAAAACTGTTTTTT. The chain links TRBV6-5 to TRBJ1-4, with D unclear. From germline, CDR1 is MNHEY and CDR2 SVGAGI. Trimming removed 11 bases at V and 3 bases at J, with 13 bases between. There are 13 residues in the CDR3.

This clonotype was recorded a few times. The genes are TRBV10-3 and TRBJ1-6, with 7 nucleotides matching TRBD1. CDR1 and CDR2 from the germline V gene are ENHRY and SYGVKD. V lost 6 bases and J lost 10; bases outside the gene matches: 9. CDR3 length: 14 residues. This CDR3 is CAIREGALGSPLHF. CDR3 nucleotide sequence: TGTGCCATCAGGGAGGGGGCGCTTGGGTCACCCCTCCACTTT.